This T cell receptor beta chain derives from a study of cytomegalovirus exposure and HLA in healthy donors. V gave up 5 bases and J gave up 2 bases, with 15 bases separating them. This CDR3 spans 16 amino acids. The V gene's germline CDR1 is LNHDA and CDR2 SQIVND (reference sequence). Study conclusions and caveats: When presence/absence was analysed, sequencing depth was taken to be roughly uniform across donors. Many donors shared some public TCRs, even though most TCR sequences were rare. Reportedly, cytomegalovirus status was diagnosed with high sensitivity and specificity.

Note on this clone: Its antigen is unknown.

PCR employed 60 Vbeta and 13 Jbeta primers. TCRdb keeps only in-frame clones here, not all; method: immunoSEQ multiplex PCR. The sample holds hundreds of thousands of clones, 82% seen once. The sample comprised PBMCs. This chain links TRBV19 with TRBJ2-2; D perhaps matches TRBD2 (6 bases). The source of this sequence is a man aged 35-49 years in good health and CMV-seropositive. The CDR3 reads CASSSQPGTNTGELFF. In DNA form, the CDR3 reads TGTGCCAGTAGTTCCCAGCCCGGGACTAACACCGGGGAGCTGTTTTTT.